This TCR beta chain was obtained from a study of shared clonotypes between healthy human individuals. Sequenced by immunoSEQ multiplex PCR; TCRdb stores in-frame clones only, minus some. The repertoire has approximately 2,300,000 clones, 85% to 95% of them found once; the top ten carry around 0.38%. The CDR3 runs 14 residues. Germline lookup yields CDR1 KGHSH and CDR2 LQKENI. Trimming took 3 bases from V and 3 from J, leaving 11 bases between them. The receptor was isolated from a man between 18 and 35 years old in good health. Some clones in this sample may be carry-over from other donors' samples. J is TRBJ2-5 and V is TRBV18, with TRBD1 as a possible D gene (5 bases). Sequenced material: naive CD4+ T cells from PBMCs. Sample subset: CD45RA+ positively selected. CDR3 nucleotides: TGTGCCAGCTCACCCCAGGGTCCCGAAGAGACCCAGTACTTC. Translation gives CASSPQGPEETQYF.